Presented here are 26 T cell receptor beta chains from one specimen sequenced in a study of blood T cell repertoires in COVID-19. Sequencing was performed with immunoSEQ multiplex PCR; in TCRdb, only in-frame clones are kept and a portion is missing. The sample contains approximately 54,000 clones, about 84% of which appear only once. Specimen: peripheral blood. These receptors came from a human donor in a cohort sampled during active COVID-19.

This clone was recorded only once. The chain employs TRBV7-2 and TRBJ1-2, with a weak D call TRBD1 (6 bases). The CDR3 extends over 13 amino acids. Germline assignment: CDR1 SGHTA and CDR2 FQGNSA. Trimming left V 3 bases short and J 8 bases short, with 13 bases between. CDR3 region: CASSFYRANGYTF. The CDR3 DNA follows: TGTGCCAGCAGCTTCTACAGGGCAAACGGCTACACCTTC.

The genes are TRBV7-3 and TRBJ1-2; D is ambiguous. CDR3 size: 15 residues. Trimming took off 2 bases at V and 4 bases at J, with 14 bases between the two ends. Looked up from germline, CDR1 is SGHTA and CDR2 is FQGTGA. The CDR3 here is CASSLEGISSYGYTF. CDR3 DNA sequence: TGTGCCAGCAGCTTAGAGGGCATTTCGAGCTATGGCTACACCTTC. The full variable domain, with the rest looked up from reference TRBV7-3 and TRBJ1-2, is GAGVSQTPSNKVTEKGKYVELRCDPISGHTALYWYRQSLGQGPEFLIYFQGTGAADDSGLPNDRFFAVRPEGSVSTLKIQRTERGDSAVYLCASSLEGISSYGYTFGSGTRLTVV.

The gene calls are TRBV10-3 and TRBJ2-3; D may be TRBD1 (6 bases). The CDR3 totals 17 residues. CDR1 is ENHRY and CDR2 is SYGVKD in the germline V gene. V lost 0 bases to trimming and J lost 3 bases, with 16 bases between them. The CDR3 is CAISESRQGIRTDTQYF. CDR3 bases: TGTGCCATCAGTGAGTCGAGGCAGGGGATTAGGACAGATACGCAGTATTTT.

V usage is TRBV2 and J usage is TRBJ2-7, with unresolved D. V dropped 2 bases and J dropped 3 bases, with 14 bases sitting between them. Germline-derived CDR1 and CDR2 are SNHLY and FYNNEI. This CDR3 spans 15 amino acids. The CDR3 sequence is CASSESAIRHYEQYF. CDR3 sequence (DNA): TGTGCCAGCAGTGAATCCGCGATTAGACACTACGAGCAGTACTTC.

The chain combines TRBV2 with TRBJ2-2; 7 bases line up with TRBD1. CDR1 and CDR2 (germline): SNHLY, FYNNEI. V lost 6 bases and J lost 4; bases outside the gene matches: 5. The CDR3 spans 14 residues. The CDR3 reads CASRSDRATGELFF. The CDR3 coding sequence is TGTGCCAGCAGGAGCGACAGGGCCACCGGGGAGCTGTTTTTT.

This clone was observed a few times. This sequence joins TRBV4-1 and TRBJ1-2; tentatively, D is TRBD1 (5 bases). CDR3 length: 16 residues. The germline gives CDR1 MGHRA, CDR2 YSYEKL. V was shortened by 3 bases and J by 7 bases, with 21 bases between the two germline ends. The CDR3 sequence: CASSQWGLGGESGYTF. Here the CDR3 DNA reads TGCGCCAGCAGCCAGTGGGGTCTGGGGGGAGAGAGTGGCTACACCTTC.

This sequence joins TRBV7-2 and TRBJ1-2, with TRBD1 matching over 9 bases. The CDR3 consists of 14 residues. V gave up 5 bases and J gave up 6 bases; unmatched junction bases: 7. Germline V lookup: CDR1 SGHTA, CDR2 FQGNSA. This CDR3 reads CASSLYRGRNGYTF. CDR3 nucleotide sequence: TGTGCCAGCAGCCTGTACAGGGGGCGGAATGGCTACACCTTC.

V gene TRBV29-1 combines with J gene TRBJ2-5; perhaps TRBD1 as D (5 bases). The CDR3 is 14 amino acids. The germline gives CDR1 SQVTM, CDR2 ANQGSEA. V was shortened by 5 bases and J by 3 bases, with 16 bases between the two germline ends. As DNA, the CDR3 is TGCAGCGTTTACGACGCAGGGCCTGAAGAGACCCAGTACTTC. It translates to CSVYDAGPEETQYF.

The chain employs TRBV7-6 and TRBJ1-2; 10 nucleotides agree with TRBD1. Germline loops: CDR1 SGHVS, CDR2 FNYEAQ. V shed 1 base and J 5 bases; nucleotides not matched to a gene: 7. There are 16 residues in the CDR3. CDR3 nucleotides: TGTGCCAGCAGCTTAGAGGACAGGGGGGAGGGTTATGGCTACACCTTC. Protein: CASSLEDRGEGYGYTF.

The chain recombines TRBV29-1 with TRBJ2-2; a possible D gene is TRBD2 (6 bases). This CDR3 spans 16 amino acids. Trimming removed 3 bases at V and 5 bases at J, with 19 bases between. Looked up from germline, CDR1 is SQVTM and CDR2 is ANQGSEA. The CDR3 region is CSVERQTSLGTGELFF. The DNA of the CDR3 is TGCAGCGTTGAGCGACAGACTAGTCTTGGTACCGGGGAGCTGTTTTTT.

This CDR3 reads CATSRDTSGLYEQYF. DNA for the CDR3: TGTGCCACCAGCAGAGATACTAGCGGACTCTACGAGCAGTACTTC. V and J are TRBV15 and TRBJ2-7; 8 nucleotides match TRBD2. CDR3 size: 15 residues. Per the germline V gene, CDR1 is LNHNV and CDR2 is YYDKDF (reference sequence). Trimming removed 0 bases from V and 3 bases from J; junction bases left unmatched: 4.

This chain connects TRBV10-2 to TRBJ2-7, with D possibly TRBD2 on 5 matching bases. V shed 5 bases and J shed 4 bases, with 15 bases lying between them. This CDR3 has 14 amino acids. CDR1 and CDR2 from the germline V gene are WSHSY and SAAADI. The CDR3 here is CASSFVGETYEQYF. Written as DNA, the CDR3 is TGCGCCAGCAGTTTTGTGGGAGAGACTTACGAGCAGTACTTC.

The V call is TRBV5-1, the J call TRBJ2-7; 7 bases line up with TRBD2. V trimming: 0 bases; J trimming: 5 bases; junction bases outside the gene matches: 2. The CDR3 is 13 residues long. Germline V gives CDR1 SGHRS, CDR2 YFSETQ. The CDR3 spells CASSLARGDEQYF. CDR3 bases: TGCGCCAGCAGCTTGGCTCGGGGGGACGAGCAGTACTTC.

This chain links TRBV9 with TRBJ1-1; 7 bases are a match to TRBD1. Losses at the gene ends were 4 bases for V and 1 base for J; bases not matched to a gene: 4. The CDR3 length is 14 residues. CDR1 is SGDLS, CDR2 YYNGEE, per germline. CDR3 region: CASSHRQGNTEAFF. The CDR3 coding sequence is TGTGCCAGCAGCCATCGACAGGGGAACACTGAAGCTTTCTTT.

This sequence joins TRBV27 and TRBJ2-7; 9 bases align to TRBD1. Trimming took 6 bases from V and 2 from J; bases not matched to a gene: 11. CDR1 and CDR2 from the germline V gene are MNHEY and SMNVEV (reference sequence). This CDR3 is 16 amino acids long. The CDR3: CASSELTGQGTYEQYF. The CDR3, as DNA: TGTGCCAGCAGCGAACTAACGGGACAGGGTACCTACGAGCAGTACTTC.

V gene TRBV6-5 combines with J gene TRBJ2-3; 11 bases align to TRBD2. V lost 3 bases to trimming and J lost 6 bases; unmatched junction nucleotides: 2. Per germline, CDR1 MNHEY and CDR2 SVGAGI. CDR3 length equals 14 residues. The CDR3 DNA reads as TGTGCCAGCAGTTATAGCGGGGGGGCGGATACGCAGTATTTT. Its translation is CASSYSGGADTQYF.

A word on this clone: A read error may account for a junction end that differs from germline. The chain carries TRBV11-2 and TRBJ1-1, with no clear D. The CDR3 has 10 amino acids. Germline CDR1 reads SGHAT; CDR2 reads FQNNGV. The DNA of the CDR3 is TGTGCCAGCAGCTTGATTAAAGCCTTCTTT. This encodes CASSLIKAFF.

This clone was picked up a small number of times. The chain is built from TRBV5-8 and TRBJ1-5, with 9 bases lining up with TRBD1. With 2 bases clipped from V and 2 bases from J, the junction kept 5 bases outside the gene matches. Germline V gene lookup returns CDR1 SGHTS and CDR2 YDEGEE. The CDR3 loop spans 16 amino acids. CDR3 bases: TGTGCCAGCAGCTTCTGGCGGACAGGGGGCAATCAGCCCCAGCATTTT. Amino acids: CASSFWRTGGNQPQHF.

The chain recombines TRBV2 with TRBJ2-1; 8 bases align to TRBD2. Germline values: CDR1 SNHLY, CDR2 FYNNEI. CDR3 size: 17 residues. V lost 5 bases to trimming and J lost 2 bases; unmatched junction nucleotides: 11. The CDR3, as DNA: TGTGCCAGCAGTCCCCCTCGGAGCGGGAGTACCTACAATGAGCAGTTCTTC. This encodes CASSPPRSGSTYNEQFF.

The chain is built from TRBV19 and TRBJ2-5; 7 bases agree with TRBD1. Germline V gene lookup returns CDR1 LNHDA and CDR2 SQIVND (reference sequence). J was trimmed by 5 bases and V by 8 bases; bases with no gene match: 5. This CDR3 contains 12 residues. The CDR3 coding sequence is TGTGCCAGTGGGGACAGTAAGGAGACCCAGTACTTC. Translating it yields CASGDSKETQYF.

In nucleotides, the CDR3 is TGTGCCAGCAGCGTCCAACAGGGGTACCTCGAGACCCAGTACTTC. Translated, it gives CASSVQQGYLETQYF. This rearrangement joins TRBV7-2 to TRBJ2-5, with TRBD1 identical over 7 bases. From germline, CDR1 is SGHTA and CDR2 FQGNSA. This CDR3 is 15 amino acids long. V shed 5 bases and J 5 bases; nucleotides not matched to a gene: 11.

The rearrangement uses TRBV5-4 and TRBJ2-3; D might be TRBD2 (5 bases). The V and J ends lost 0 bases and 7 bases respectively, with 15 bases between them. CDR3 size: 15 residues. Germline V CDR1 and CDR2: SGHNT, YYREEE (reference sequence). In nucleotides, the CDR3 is TGTGCCAGCAGCTTGGGGACTCCATCAGCTAATACGCAGTATTTT. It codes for CASSLGTPSANTQYF. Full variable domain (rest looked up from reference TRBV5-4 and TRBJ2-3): ETGVTQSPTHLIKTRGQQVTLRCSSQSGHNTVSWYQQALGQGPQFIFQYYREEENGRGNFPPRFSGLQFPNYSSELNVNALELDDSALYLCASSLGTPSANTQYFGPGTRLTVL.

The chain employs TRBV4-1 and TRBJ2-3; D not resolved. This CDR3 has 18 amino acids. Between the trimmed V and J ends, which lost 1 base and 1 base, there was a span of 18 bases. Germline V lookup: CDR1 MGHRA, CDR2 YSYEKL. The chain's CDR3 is CASSQVAIIVGGTDTQYF. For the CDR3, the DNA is TGCGCCAGCAGCCAAGTAGCCATTATAGTAGGTGGCACAGATACGCAGTATTTT.

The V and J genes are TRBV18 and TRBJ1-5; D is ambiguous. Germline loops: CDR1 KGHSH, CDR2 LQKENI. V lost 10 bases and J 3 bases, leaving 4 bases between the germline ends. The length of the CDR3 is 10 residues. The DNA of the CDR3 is TGTGCCACCAACAATCAGCCCCAGCATTTT. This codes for CATNNQPQHF.

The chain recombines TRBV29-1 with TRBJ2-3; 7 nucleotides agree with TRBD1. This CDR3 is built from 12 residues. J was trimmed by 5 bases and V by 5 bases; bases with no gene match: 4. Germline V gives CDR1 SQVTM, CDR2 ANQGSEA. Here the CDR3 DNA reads TGCAGCGTTACACAGGGGATAGATACGCAGTATTTT. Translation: CSVTQGIDTQYF.

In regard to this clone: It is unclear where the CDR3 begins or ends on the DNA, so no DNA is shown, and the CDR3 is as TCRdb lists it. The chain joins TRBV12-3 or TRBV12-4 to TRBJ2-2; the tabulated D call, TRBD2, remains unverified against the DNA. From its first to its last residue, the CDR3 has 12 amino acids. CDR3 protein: CASSTSSGELFF.